This T cell receptor beta chain appears in the sequencing data of a study of T-cell memory formation after mild COVID-19. About the research overall: Each donor largely had its own TCR clusters.

TCRdb called the 5' RACE reads again in MiXCR, with one record for every CDR3 protein. There are around 390,000 distinct CDR3 sequences in the sample; approximately 16% occur only once, and around a fifth lies in the top ten. Germline V gives CDR1 SGHTA, CDR2 FQGNSA. This CDR3 is built from 15 residues. The V and J ends lost 5 bases and 4 bases respectively, with 15 bases between them. The rearrangement uses TRBV7-2 and TRBJ1-5, with no clear D. This clonotype originated in a man aged 18 to 35 who had mild COVID-19 (a few samples of this study predate the infection). Cell type and time point are not known. The sequenced sample consisted of PBMCs or a T cell subset sorted from them (not recorded which). The CDR3: CASSPSGSGNQPQHF. Written as DNA, the CDR3 is TGTGCCAGCAGCCCCTCCGGGTCGGGGAATCAGCCCCAGCATTTT. Full variable domain (missing parts from reference TRBV7-2 and TRBJ1-5): GAGVSQSPSNKVTEKGKDVELRCDPISGHTALYWYRQSLGQGLEFLIYFQGNSAPDKSGLPSDRFSAERTGGSVSTLTIQRTQQEDSAVYLCASSPSGSGNQPQHFGDGTRLSIL.